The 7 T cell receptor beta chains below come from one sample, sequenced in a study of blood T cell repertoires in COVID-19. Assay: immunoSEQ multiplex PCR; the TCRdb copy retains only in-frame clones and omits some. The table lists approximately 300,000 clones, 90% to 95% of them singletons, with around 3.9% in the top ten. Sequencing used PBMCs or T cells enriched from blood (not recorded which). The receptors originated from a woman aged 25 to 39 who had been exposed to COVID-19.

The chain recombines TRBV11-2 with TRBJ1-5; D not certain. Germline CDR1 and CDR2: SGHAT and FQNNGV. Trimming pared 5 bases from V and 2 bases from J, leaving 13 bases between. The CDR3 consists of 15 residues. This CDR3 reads CASSREPLGNQPQHF. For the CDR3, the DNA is TGTGCCAGCAGCCGGGAGCCTCTGGGCAATCAGCCCCAGCATTTT.

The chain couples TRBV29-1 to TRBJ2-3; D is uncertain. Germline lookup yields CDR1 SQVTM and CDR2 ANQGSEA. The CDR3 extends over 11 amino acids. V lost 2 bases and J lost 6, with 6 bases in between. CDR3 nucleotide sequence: TGCAGCGTTGAAACTTACGATACGCAGTATTTT. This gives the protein CSVETYDTQYF.

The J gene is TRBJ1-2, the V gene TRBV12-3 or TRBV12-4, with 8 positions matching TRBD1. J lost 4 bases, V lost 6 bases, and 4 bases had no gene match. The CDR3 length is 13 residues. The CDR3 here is CASRTGGGYGYTF. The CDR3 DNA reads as TGTGCCAGCAGAACAGGGGGTGGCTATGGCTACACCTTC.

The CDR3, as DNA: TGTGCCAGCAGCCCAACTAGCGGGGGGAGCCCTAGCACAGATACGCAGTATTTT. This sequence encodes CASSPTSGGSPSTDTQYF. This chain joins TRBV9 and TRBJ2-3; 12 nucleotides agree with TRBD2. CDR3 length: 18 amino acids. The germline CDR1 and CDR2 sequences are SGDLS and YYNGEE. V was clipped by 4 bases and J by 0 bases; unmatched bases: 9.

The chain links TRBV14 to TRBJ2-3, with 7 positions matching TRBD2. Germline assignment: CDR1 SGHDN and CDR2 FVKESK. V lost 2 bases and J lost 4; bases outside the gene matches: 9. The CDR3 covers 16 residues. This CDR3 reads CASSQLAGVVADTQYF. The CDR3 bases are TGTGCCAGCAGCCAATTGGCGGGGGTCGTCGCAGATACGCAGTATTTT.

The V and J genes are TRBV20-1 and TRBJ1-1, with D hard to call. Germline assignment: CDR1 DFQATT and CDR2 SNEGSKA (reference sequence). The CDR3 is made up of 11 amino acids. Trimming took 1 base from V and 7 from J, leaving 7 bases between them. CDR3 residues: CSARGPYEAFF. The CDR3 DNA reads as TGCAGTGCTAGAGGGCCGTATGAAGCTTTCTTT.

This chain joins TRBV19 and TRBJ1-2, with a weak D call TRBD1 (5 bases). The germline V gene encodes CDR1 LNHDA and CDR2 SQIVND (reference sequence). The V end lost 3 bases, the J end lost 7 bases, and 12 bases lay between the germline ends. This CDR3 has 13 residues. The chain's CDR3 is CASSMSGDSGYTF. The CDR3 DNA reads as TGTGCCAGTAGTATGTCGGGGGATAGTGGCTACACCTTC.